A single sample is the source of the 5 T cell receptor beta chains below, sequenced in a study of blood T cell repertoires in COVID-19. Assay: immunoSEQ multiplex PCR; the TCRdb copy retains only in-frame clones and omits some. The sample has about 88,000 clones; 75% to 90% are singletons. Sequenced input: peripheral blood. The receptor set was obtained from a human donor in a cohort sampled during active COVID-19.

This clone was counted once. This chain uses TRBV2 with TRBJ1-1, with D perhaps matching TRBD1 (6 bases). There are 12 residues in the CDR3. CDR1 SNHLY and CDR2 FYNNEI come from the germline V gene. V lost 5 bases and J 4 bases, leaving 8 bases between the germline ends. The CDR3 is CASSTGITEAFF. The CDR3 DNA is TGTGCCAGCAGTACAGGGATCACTGAAGCTTTCTTT.

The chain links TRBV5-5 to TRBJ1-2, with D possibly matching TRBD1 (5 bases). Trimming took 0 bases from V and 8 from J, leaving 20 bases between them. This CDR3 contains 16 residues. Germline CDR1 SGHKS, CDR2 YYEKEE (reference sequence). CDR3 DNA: TGTGCCAGCAGCTTGGGTCTGGGGCCAAACCTCTCGGGCTACACCTTC. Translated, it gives CASSLGLGPNLSGYTF.

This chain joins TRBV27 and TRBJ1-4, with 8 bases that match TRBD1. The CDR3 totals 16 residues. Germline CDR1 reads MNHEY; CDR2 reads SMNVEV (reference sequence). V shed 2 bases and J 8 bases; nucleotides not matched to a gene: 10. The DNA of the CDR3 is TGTGCCAGCAGTTTACGACAGGGGTCTGGGGGGGAAAAACTGTTTTTT. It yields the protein CASSLRQGSGGEKLFF. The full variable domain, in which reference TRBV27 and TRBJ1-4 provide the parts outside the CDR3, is EAQVTQNPRYLITVTGKKLTVTCSQNMNHEYMSWYRQDPGLGLRQIYYSMNVEVTDKGDVPEGYKVSRKEKRNFPLILESPSPNQTSLYFCASSLRQGSGGEKLFFGSGTQLSVL.

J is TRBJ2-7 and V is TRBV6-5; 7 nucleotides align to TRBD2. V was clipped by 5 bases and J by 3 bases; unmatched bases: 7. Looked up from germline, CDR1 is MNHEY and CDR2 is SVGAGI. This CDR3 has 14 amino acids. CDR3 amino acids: CASSTREVGYEQYF. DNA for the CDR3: TGTGCCAGCAGTACCCGGGAGGTGGGCTACGAGCAGTACTTC.

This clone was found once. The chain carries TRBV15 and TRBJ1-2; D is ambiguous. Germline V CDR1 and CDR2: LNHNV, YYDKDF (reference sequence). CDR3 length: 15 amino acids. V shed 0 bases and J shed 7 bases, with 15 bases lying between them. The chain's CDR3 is CATSRDRRQARGYTF. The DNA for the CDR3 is TGTGCCACCAGCAGAGATCGTCGTCAGGCGCGTGGCTACACCTTC.